This T cell receptor (beta chain) was captured in a study of Graves' ophthalmopathy and Graves' hyperthyroidism. This clonotype was found once. Its specificity is not known. Study findings and constraints: Using a 13-signature model, the authors split ophthalmopathy from stable hyperthyroidism, with around 89% sensitivity and approximately 80% specificity. Blood also harbored most expanded thyroid clonotypes above 0.001 frequency.

The sequenced template was RNA, covering the TCR beta CDR3 region. An opening RT-PCR round employed HTBI primers and preceded a second-round multiplex PCR. A single record per CDR3 protein comes from TCRdb applying MiXCR to the multiplex PCR reads. The table lists around 520,000 distinct CDR3 sequences, approximately 37% of them singletons. People with hyperthyroidism were aged 18 to 65 and newly diagnosed, under 2 months' duration. Orbital computed tomography and thyroid ultrasound, along with TRAb, serum thyroxine and clinical symptoms, underpinned diagnosis. The CDR3 spans 15 residues. The chain has TRBV12-3 or TRBV12-4 and TRBJ2-7; the match to TRBD1 covers 7 bases. The DNA end is a closer match to TRBJ2-1, so the J assignment may be wrong. Sequencing was done on a sample of peripheral blood or thyroid tissue (not recorded which). The TCR comes from an adult man with Graves' hyperthyroidism. CDR3 loop: CASSPWTGGRNEQFF. Here the CDR3 DNA reads TGTGCCAGCAGCCCCTGGACAGGCGGAAGGAATGAGCAGTTCTTC.